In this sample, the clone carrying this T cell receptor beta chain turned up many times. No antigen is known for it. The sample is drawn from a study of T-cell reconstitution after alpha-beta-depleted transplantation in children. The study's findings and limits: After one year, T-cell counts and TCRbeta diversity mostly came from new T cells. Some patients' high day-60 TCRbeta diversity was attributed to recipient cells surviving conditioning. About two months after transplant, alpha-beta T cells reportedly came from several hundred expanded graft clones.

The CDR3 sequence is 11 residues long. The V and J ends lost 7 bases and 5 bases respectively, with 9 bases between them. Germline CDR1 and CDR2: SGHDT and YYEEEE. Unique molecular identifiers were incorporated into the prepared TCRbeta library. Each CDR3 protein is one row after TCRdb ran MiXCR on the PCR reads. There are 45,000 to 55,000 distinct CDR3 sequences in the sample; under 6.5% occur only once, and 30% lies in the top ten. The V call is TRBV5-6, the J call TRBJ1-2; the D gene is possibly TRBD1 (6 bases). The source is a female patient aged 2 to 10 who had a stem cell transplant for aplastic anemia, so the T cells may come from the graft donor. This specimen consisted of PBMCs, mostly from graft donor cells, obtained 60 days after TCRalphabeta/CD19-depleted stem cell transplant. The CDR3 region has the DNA TGTGCCAGCGGGACAAAATATGGCTACACCTTC. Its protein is CASGTKYGYTF.